This T cell receptor beta chain stems from a study of a mutant IDH1 vaccine in newly diagnosed glioma. This CDR3 contains 15 residues. V lost 4 bases and J lost 0, with 10 bases in between. The germline gives CDR1 SGHTA, CDR2 FQGNSA. Time point denoted: week 23, last vaccination. Each vaccine dose was 300 ug of mutant IDH1 20-mer peptide, with topical imiquimod. With regard to this clone: Its antigen is not identified.

Clones were read by immunoSEQ multiplex PCR, and TCRdb kept only the in-frame ones, dropping some. The sample holds tens of thousands of clones, around 74% seen once. Sequences were derived from PBMCs, sampled from a glioma patient whose treatment included an IDH1 peptide vaccine. V usage is TRBV7-2 and J usage is TRBJ1-3; no definite D call. This sequence originates from a man in his forties or fifties with glioma. The CDR3 DNA is TGTGCCAGCAGCTCACCCTGGATCTCTGGAAACACCATATATTTT. It specifies CASSSPWISGNTIYF. Full variable domain (rest looked up from reference TRBV7-2 and TRBJ1-3): GAGVSQSPSNKVTEKGKDVELRCDPISGHTALYWYRQSLGQGLEFLIYFQGNSAPDKSGLPSDRFSAERTGGSVSTLTIQRTQQEDSAVYLCASSSPWISGNTIYFGEGSWLTVV.